These 21 T cell receptor beta chains originate from one sample sequenced in a study of T cells after posttransplantation cyclophosphamide. Libraries were prepared by immunoSEQ multiplex PCR; TCRdb keeps only in-frame clonotypes and omits some of them. The sample lists over 5,500 clones, 95% to 98% occurring once. The sample consisted of naive CD8+ T cells sorted from PBMCs. The receptors here all came from a woman younger than 45 in good health and a related stem cell transplant donor.

CDR3 sequence: CASRYRDRETDTQYF. CDR3 coding DNA: TGTGCCAGCAGGTACCGGGACAGGGAAACAGATACGCAGTATTTT. The chain combines TRBV6-1 with TRBJ2-3; 9 bases line up with TRBD1. Per the germline V gene, CDR1 is MNHNS and CDR2 is SASEGT. V was clipped by 6 bases and J by 3 bases; unmatched bases: 7. CDR3 length: 15 amino acids.

The chain combines TRBV10-3 with TRBJ1-3; 8 nucleotides agree with TRBD1. V shed 2 bases and J 0 bases; nucleotides not matched to a gene: 6. Germline lookup yields CDR1 ENHRY and CDR2 SYGVKD. CDR3 length: 17 amino acids. As DNA, the CDR3 is TGTGCCATCAGTGAGGTTTTTGACAGGGGCTCTGGAAACACCATATATTTT. Its protein is CAISEVFDRGSGNTIYF.

The V and J genes are TRBV5-1 and TRBJ1-2; 8 bases fit TRBD1. The V gene's germline CDR1 is SGHRS and CDR2 YFSETQ. J gave up 4 bases and V 0 bases, and 5 bases lay outside the gene matches. The CDR3 contains 15 residues. CDR3 region: CASSLDPGTGYGYTF. The CDR3 DNA is TGCGCCAGCAGCTTGGATCCCGGGACAGGCTATGGCTACACCTTC. Full variable domain (remainder filled in from reference TRBV5-1 and TRBJ1-2): KAGVTQTPRYLIKTRGQQVTLSCSPISGHRSVSWYQQTPGQGLQFLFEYFSETQRNKGNFPGRFSGRQFSNSRSEMNVSTLELGDSALYLCASSLDPGTGYGYTFGSGTRLTVV.

In DNA form, the CDR3 reads TGCAGCGTTGTTTGGGGGACTAACACCGGGGAGCTGTTTTTT. Its translation: CSVVWGTNTGELFF. The chain carries TRBV29-1 and TRBJ2-2, with D perhaps matching TRBD2 (6 bases). The CDR3 is 14 amino acids. Between the trimmed V and J ends, which lost 4 bases and 2 bases, there was a span of 11 bases. Germline CDR1 reads SQVTM; CDR2 reads ANQGSEA.

V and J are TRBV13 and TRBJ2-3; the D gene is possibly TRBD2 (7 bases). CDR1 and CDR2 from the germline V gene are PRHDT and FYEKMQ (reference sequence). V was clipped by 6 bases and J by 2 bases, with 18 bases between them. This CDR3 has 16 residues. The CDR3, as DNA: TGTGCCAGCAGTGTTCGGGGGGCTGGACACACAGATACGCAGTATTTT. Encoded protein: CASSVRGAGHTDTQYF.

J is TRBJ1-1 and V is TRBV7-6; tentatively, D is TRBD1 (6 bases). Germline-derived CDR1 and CDR2 are SGHVS and FNYEAQ. This CDR3 is built from 14 residues. Trimming left V 0 bases short and J 1 base short, with 6 bases between. DNA for the CDR3: TGTGCCAGCAGCTTAGCGGGACAGAACACTGAAGCTTTCTTT. This encodes CASSLAGQNTEAFF.

The sample holds one count of this clone. The chain joins TRBV2 to TRBJ1-1, with a tentative D call TRBD1 (5 bases). V gave up 7 bases and J gave up 4 bases, with 13 bases separating them. This CDR3 comprises 13 residues. Germline CDR1 is SNHLY and CDR2 is FYNNEI. DNA for the CDR3: TGTGCCAGCATTGTTCAGGGTCGCACTGAAGCTTTCTTT. Its translation is CASIVQGRTEAFF.

The rearrangement joins TRBV9 to TRBJ2-7, with 8 bases that match TRBD2. Trimming at V came to 4 bases and at J to 6 bases, leaving 6 bases not matched to a gene. The CDR3 extends over 13 amino acids. Germline values: CDR1 SGDLS, CDR2 YYNGEE. CDR3 residues: CASSMGTSSEQYF. The CDR3 DNA reads as TGTGCCAGCAGCATGGGGACTAGTAGCGAGCAGTACTTC.

This chain uses TRBV11-2 with TRBJ1-1; 10 bases align to TRBD1. Unmatched junction bases numbered 9, after V lost 8 bases and J lost 6 bases. Germline V gene lookup returns CDR1 SGHAT and CDR2 FQNNGV. This CDR3 is 14 amino acids long. The CDR3 spells CASATGQGMAEAFF. The CDR3 region has the DNA TGTGCCAGCGCAACGGGACAGGGGATGGCTGAAGCTTTCTTT.

This rearrangement joins TRBV7-2 to TRBJ2-7; the D gene is possibly TRBD1 (6 bases). The ends were cut back, 5 bases at V and 3 bases at J, with 11 bases in the middle. CDR3 length: 13 amino acids. Looked up from germline, CDR1 is SGHTA and CDR2 is FQGNSA. The CDR3, as DNA: TGTGCCAGCAGCCACGGGACATACTACGAGCAGTACTTC. Its translation is CASSHGTYYEQYF.

The chain is built from TRBV6-5 and TRBJ1-5, with a possible D match to TRBD1 (5 bases). Germline CDR1 reads MNHEY; CDR2 reads SVGAGI. This CDR3 is 14 amino acids long. V lost 0 bases and J 5 bases, leaving 8 bases between the germline ends. The DNA for the CDR3 is TGTGCCAGCAGTTACTCAGGGGTTGATCAGCCCCAGCATTTT. Protein sequence: CASSYSGVDQPQHF.

The chain uses TRBV5-6 and TRBJ2-1, with TRBD1 matching over 7 bases. Germline loops: CDR1 SGHDT, CDR2 YYEEEE. The CDR3 runs 14 residues. V was clipped by 4 bases and J by 4 bases; unmatched bases: 5. CDR3 residues: CASSHSTGYNEQFF. The CDR3, as DNA: TGTGCCAGCAGCCACTCGACAGGGTACAATGAGCAGTTCTTC.

This clone was observed once. The rearrangement joins TRBV9 to TRBJ2-7; TRBD1 is a possible D gene (6 bases). Germline-derived CDR1 and CDR2 are SGDLS and YYNGEE. This CDR3 is 15 amino acids long. The V and J ends lost 0 bases and 0 bases respectively, with 10 bases between them. CDR3 in amino acids: CASSVGGHNSYEQYF. The CDR3, as DNA: TGTGCCAGCAGCGTAGGGGGACACAACTCCTACGAGCAGTACTTC. Complete variable domain (other parts from reference TRBV9 and TRBJ2-7): DSGVTQTPKHLITATGQRVTLRCSPRSGDLSVYWYQQSLDQGLQFLIQYYNGEERAKGNILERFSAQQFPDLHSELNLSSLELGDSALYFCASSVGGHNSYEQYFGPGTRLTVT.

The chain carries TRBV9 and TRBJ1-2; a weak D match, TRBD1 (6 bases). V gave up 0 bases and J gave up 3 bases, with 9 bases separating them. The CDR3 has 14 residues. Per the germline V gene, CDR1 is SGDLS and CDR2 is YYNGEE. CDR3 residues: CASSVGGGDYGYTF. DNA for the CDR3: TGTGCCAGCAGCGTAGGAGGGGGAGACTATGGCTACACCTTC. The full variable domain, in which reference TRBV9 and TRBJ1-2 provide the parts outside the CDR3, is DSGVTQTPKHLITATGQRVTLRCSPRSGDLSVYWYQQSLDQGLQFLIQYYNGEERAKGNILERFSAQQFPDLHSELNLSSLELGDSALYFCASSVGGGDYGYTFGSGTRLTVV.

This sequence joins TRBV19 and TRBJ2-1, with TRBD2 matching over 12 bases. The V segment lost 1 base and the J segment 3 bases; nucleotides outside the gene matches: 10. There are 19 residues in the CDR3. CDR1 is LNHDA and CDR2 is SQIVND in the germline V gene (reference sequence). Written as DNA, the CDR3 is TGTGCCAGTAGTATAGTACGGCTAGCGGGGGGGCCAGGCTACAATGAGCAGTTCTTC. This translates into CASSIVRLAGGPGYNEQFF.

The CDR3 nucleotides read TGTGCCAGCAAGACGGGGATTGGCACAGATACGCAGTATTTT. This gives the protein CASKTGIGTDTQYF. The chain employs TRBV6-5 and TRBJ2-3; D is possibly TRBD2 (5 bases). The CDR3 length is 14 residues. Germline V gene data show CDR1 as MNHEY and CDR2 as SVGAGI. V lost 7 bases, J lost 1 base, and 12 bases lay in between.

This clone was detected once. This sequence joins TRBV4-1 and TRBJ2-7; 9 nucleotides match TRBD1. Germline lookup yields CDR1 MGHRA and CDR2 YSYEKL. This CDR3 has 16 residues. With 0 bases clipped from V and 5 bases from J, the junction kept 8 bases outside the gene matches. As DNA, the CDR3 is TGCGCCAGCAGCCAAGAGTTCTACAGGGGGCGAAACGAGCAGTACTTC. Translating it yields CASSQEFYRGRNEQYF.

The chain couples TRBV5-4 to TRBJ2-2, with 7 bases lining up with TRBD2. J was trimmed by 2 bases and V by 4 bases; bases with no gene match: 2. In germline, CDR1 is SGHNT, CDR2 YYREEE (reference sequence). CDR3 length: 14 residues. The CDR3 region is CASSPSGNTGELFF. DNA of the CDR3: TGTGCCAGCAGCCCTAGCGGTAACACCGGGGAGCTGTTTTTT.

This clone was recorded once. The chain uses TRBV9 and TRBJ2-2; perhaps TRBD1 as D (5 bases). In germline, CDR1 is SGDLS, CDR2 YYNGEE. V lost 6 bases, J lost 5 bases, and 17 bases lay in between. The CDR3 extends over 15 amino acids. CDR3 sequence: CASNPRGAATGELFF. The CDR3 DNA is TGTGCCAGCAACCCTAGGGGCGCCGCAACCGGGGAGCTGTTTTTT.

The chain uses TRBV7-6 and TRBJ1-1; 8 nucleotides align to TRBD1. The V gene end was trimmed by 5 bases and the J gene end by 1 base; junction bases not matched to a gene: 12. Germline V CDR1 and CDR2: SGHVS, FNYEAQ. CDR3 size: 17 residues. CDR3 nucleotides: TGTGCCAGCAGCCCCGGGATCTCAGGGGGCGGGAACACTGAAGCTTTCTTT. Amino acids: CASSPGISGGGNTEAFF.

The chain links TRBV27 to TRBJ1-2; D is unclear. This CDR3 has 11 residues. V lost 9 bases, J lost 2 bases, and 7 bases lay in between. The germline gives CDR1 MNHEY, CDR2 SMNVEV (reference sequence). The CDR3 nucleotides read TGTGCCAGTGGAGGGAACTATGGCTACACCTTC. Its translation is CASGGNYGYTF.